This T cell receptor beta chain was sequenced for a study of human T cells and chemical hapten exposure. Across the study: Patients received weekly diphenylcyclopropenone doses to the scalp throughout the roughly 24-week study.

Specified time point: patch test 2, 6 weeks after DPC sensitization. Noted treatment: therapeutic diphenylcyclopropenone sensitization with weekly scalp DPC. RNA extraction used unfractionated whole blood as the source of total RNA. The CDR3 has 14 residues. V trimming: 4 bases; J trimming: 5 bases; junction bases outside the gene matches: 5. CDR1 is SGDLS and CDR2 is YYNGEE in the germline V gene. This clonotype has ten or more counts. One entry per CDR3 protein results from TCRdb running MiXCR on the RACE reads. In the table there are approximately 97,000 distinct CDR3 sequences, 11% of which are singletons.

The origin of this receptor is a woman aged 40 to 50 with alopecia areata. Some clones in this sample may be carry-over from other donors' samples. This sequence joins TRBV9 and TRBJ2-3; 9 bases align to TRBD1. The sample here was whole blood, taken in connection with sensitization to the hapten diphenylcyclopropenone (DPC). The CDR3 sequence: CASSPGQGRDTQYF. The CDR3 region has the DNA TGTGCCAGCAGCCCGGGACAGGGACGAGATACGCAGTATTTT.